These T cell receptor beta chains were read from a single sample in a study of T cells after posttransplantation cyclophosphamide. The assay was immunoSEQ multiplex PCR, and TCRdb's table has in-frame clones only and misses some. The data show fewer than 60,000 clones, 90% to 95% seen once. The sequencing sample was made of PBMCs. The receptors come from a woman between 25 and 40 years old in good health and a related stem cell transplant donor. Both conserved end residues are part of each CDR3. D genes are given only for firm matches. Clone size is shown for a subset of rows, as once, few, many or a class of expanded clone.

-	TRBV4-3	TRBJ1-6	TRBD1	TGCGCCAGCAGCCTGGGTCAGGGGGAGTTTTCACCCCTCCACTTT	CASSLGQGEFSPLHF
-	TRBV29-1	TRBJ1-2	-	TGCAGCGTTCAGGTGAATTCCTATGGCTACACCTTC	CSVQVNSYGYTF
-	TRBV2	TRBJ2-3	TRBD2	TGTGCCAGCAGTGGCGGGGGAGATACGCAGTATTTT	CASSGGGDTQYF
-	TRBV6-1	TRBJ2-3	-	TGTGCCAGCAGTGAAAGGGGCCCCCCAGATACGCAGTATTTT	CASSERGPPDTQYF
-	TRBV6-5	TRBJ1-2	-	TGTGCCAGCAGTTACACCCAAGGGGTTGGCTACACCTTC	CASSYTQGVGYTF
-	TRBV11-2	TRBJ2-5	TRBD2	TGTGCCAGCAGTCGATACATCAGCGGGGGGCAAGAGACCCAGTACTTC	CASSRYISGGQETQYF
-	TRBV15	TRBJ2-3	TRBD2	TGTGCCACCAGCAGAGTAGCGGGGGGCACAGATACGCAGTATTTT	CATSRVAGGTDTQYF
-	TRBV27	TRBJ1-2	-	TGTGCCAGCAGTACTACGAACTCTGGCTACACCTTC	CASSTTNSGYTF
-	TRBV14	TRBJ1-3	TRBD1	TGTGCCAGCAGCCAATTCGCGACAGGGATCTCTGGAAACACCATATATTTT	CASSQFATGISGNTIYF
-	TRBV5-1	TRBJ2-5	-	TGCGCCAGCAGCTTGGCCTGGACACGGGAGACCCAGTACTTC	CASSLAWTRETQYF
-	TRBV7-6	TRBJ1-1	-	TGTGCCAGCAGCGCTTCCTCGCAGGGCGGGGGCACTGAAGCTTTCTTT	CASSASSQGGGTEAFF
-	TRBV7-9	TRBJ2-6	-	TGTGCCAGCACCAGACAGCCCTCTGGGGCCAACGTCCTGACTTTC	CASTRQPSGANVLTF
-	TRBV4-2	TRBJ1-1	-	TGTGCCAGCAGCCAAGAGGCGGGATACACTGAAGCTTTCTTT	CASSQEAGYTEAFF
-	TRBV5-1	TRBJ2-3	-	TGCGCCAGCAGCTTGGCCGGAGAAGATACGCAGTATTTT	CASSLAGEDTQYF
once	TRBV5-6	TRBJ2-7	TRBD1	TGTGCCAGCAGCCAAGGGACAGGGACTCGTCACTTC	CASSQGTGTRHF
-	TRBV4-1	TRBJ2-3	TRBD2	TGCGCCAGCATGTCCAGCGGGGCGTATATTAGCACAGATACGCAGTATTTT	CASMSSGAYISTDTQYF
once	TRBV9	TRBJ2-5	-	TGTGCCAGCAGCGTAGAGACCGGGAGTCAAGAGACCCAGTACTTC	CASSVETGSQETQYF
-	TRBV7-7	TRBJ2-5	TRBD2	TGTGCCAGCAGCTCCGGACTAGCCGAGACCCAGTACTTC	CASSSGLAETQYF
-	TRBV4-2	TRBJ2-3	TRBD2	TGTGCCAGCAGTCTTGGACTAGCGGGGGGCCGGGGCGTCACAGATACGCAGTATTTT	CASSLGLAGGRGVTDTQYF
-	TRBV30	TRBJ1-5	-	TGTGCCTGGAGTGTCCGGGGAGGGGCTTGGGGCAATCAGCCCCAGCATTTT	CAWSVRGGAWGNQPQHF
-	TRBV7-2	TRBJ2-1	TRBD1	TGTGCCAGCAGCTTAGGGGGGACAGGGAAGGGTGAGCAGTTCTTC	CASSLGGTGKGEQFF
-	TRBV18	TRBJ2-5	-	TGTGCCAGCTCAACGAGCTACCAAGAGACCCAGTACTTC	CASSTSYQETQYF
-	TRBV29-1	TRBJ2-1	TRBD2	TGCAGCGTTGAAGGGCATCCAGCGGGGCAATACAATGAGCAGTTCTTC	CSVEGHPAGQYNEQFF
-	TRBV9	TRBJ2-2	TRBD1	TGTGCCAGCAGATTAGACAGGGGTATTAACACCGGGGAGCTGTTTTTT	CASRLDRGINTGELFF
-	TRBV30	TRBJ1-2	-	TGTGCCTGGAGTGTAATTCCTTATGGCTACACCTTC	CAWSVIPYGYTF
-	TRBV27	TRBJ2-3	-	TGTGCCAGCAGTTTTACAGGAGGCACAGATACGCAGTATTTT	CASSFTGGTDTQYF
-	TRBV15	TRBJ2-2	TRBD1	TGTGCCACCAGCAGAGGGTGGAAGGACAGGGTGAACACCGGGGAGCTGTTTTTT	CATSRGWKDRVNTGELFF
-	TRBV7-9	TRBJ1-4	TRBD1	TGTGCCAGCAGCTTAGCCAGGGGGGATGAAAAACTGTTTTTT	CASSLARGDEKLFF
-	TRBV10-3	TRBJ1-5	-	TGTGCCATCAGTGAGAGGGAGATGGGCAATCAGCCCCAGCATTTT	CAISEREMGNQPQHF
-	TRBV5-6	TRBJ2-7	-	TGTGCCAGCAGCTTGACCGGTTTAGATTCTATGTACGAGCAGTACTTC	CASSLTGLDSMYEQYF
-	TRBV11-2	TRBJ1-3	-	TGTGCCAGCAGCTTAAATGGGGCTAACACCATATATTTT	CASSLNGANTIYF
few	TRBV11-2	TRBJ2-1	TRBD1	TGTGCCAGCACCGCGCGGGACAGGACCAACAATGAGCAGTTCTTC	CASTARDRTNNEQFF
-	TRBV9	TRBJ2-6	-	TGTGCCAGCAGCGTAGAGAGCTCTGGGGCCAACGTCCTGACTTTC	CASSVESSGANVLTF
-	TRBV4-3	TRBJ1-4	-	TGCGCCAGCAGCCAGGACGCCGGGACACAAGTAACTAATGAAAAACTGTTTTTT	CASSQDAGTQVTNEKLFF
-	TRBV5-1	TRBJ2-7	TRBD2	TGCGCCAGCAGCTTGGATGGGGGGGTTTCCTACGAGCAGTACTTC	CASSLDGGVSYEQYF
few	TRBV6-1	TRBJ1-1	-	TGTGCCAGCAGTGAAGATGGGGGGGGGTCCACTGAAGCTTTCTTT	CASSEDGGGSTEAFF
-	TRBV7-2	TRBJ1-2	-	TGTGCCAGCAGCCAACCTCTTGGCGGGAAGAGGTTTAGCTATGGCTACACCTTC	CASSQPLGGKRFSYGYTF
few	TRBV18	TRBJ2-3	TRBD2	TGTGCCAGCTCACCCGGGACTAGCGGGGGGGCGGGAGGCACAGATACGCAGTATTTT	CASSPGTSGGAGGTDTQYF
-	TRBV25-1	TRBJ1-2	TRBD1	TGTGCCAGCAGTGCGAGAGGACAGGAGAACTATGGCTACACCTTC	CASSARGQENYGYTF
-	TRBV6-1	TRBJ1-2	-	TGTGCCAGCAGTGAACGGCAGGGTAGAGATGGCTACACCTTC	CASSERQGRDGYTF
-	TRBV7-9	TRBJ1-4	-	TGTGCCAGCAGACCAACGGGGTCTAATGAAAAACTGTTTTTT	CASRPTGSNEKLFF
once	TRBV9	TRBJ2-7	-	TGTGCCAGCAGCGTGAACCCCGGGGGGCCCTACGAGCAGTACTTC	CASSVNPGGPYEQYF
-	TRBV28	TRBJ1-1	-	TGTGCCAGCGTTCCTGGGACAAACACTGAAGCTTTCTTT	CASVPGTNTEAFF
-	TRBV28	TRBJ1-4	-	TGTGCCAGCAGTTTATCCCAGATTAATGAAAAACTGTTTTTT	CASSLSQINEKLFF
-	TRBV4-1	TRBJ2-7	-	TGCGCCAGCAGCCAAGGTACCTACGAGCAGTACTTC	CASSQGTYEQYF
-	TRBV7-9	TRBJ1-1	-	TGTGCCAGCAGCTTAGCGCGGGTGGGGATGAACACTGAAGCTTTCTTT	CASSLARVGMNTEAFF
-	TRBV11-2	TRBJ2-7	TRBD1	TGTGCCAGCAGCCGCATCGGACAGGGCAACGAGCAGTACTTC	CASSRIGQGNEQYF
-	TRBV11-2	TRBJ2-3	TRBD2	TGTGCCAGCAGCCAACAAATCGGGACTAGCGGGGGGGATACGCAGTATTTT	CASSQQIGTSGGDTQYF
-	TRBV7-9	TRBJ1-3	TRBD1	TGTGCCAGCAGCTCCGGACAGGGGTACGGAAACACCATATATTTT	CASSSGQGYGNTIYF
few	TRBV7-3	TRBJ1-2	-	TGTGCCAGCAGCTTAAGGGCAGGGGAAGAGGGTAACTATGGCTACACCTTC	CASSLRAGEEGNYGYTF
-	TRBV28	TRBJ1-1	-	TGTGCCAGCAGTTTAGCGTACGGGGGCACTGAAGCTTTCTTT	CASSLAYGGTEAFF
-	TRBV4-1	TRBJ1-2	TRBD1	TGCGCCAGCAGCCCGGGAGAGGGACAGGGGCTGGGTGGCTACACCTTC	CASSPGEGQGLGGYTF
-	TRBV4-3	TRBJ2-2	-	TGCGCCAGCAGCCAAGCCCGCCAAGAGCTAATGGACACCGGGGAGCTGTTTTTT	CASSQARQELMDTGELFF
-	TRBV2	TRBJ2-7	TRBD1	TGTGCCAGCAGAACAGGGACAGGGGGCAGGCACGAGCAGTACTTC	CASRTGTGGRHEQYF
-	TRBV5-4	TRBJ1-2	TRBD1	TGTGCCAGCAGCTTCTCAGGGGGCTATATAGATGGCTACACCTTC	CASSFSGGYIDGYTF